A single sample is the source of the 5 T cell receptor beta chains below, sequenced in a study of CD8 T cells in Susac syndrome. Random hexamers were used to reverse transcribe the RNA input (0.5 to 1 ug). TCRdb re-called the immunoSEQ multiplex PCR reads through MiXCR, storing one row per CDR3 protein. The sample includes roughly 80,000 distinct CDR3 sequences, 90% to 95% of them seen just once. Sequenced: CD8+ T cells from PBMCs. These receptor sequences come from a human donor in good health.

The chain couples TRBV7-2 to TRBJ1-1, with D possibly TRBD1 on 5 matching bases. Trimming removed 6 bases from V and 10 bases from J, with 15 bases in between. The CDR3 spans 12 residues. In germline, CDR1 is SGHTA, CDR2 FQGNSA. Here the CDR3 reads CASSPPGPPAFF. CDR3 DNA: TGTGCCAGCAGTCCCCCGGGGCCCCCAGCTTTCTTT.

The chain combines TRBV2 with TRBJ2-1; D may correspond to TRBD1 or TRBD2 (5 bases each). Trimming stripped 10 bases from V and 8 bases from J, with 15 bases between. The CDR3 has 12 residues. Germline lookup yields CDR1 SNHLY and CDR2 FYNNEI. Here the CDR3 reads CAIEGSGYEQFF. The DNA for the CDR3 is TGTGCCATCGAGGGGTCTGGGTATGAGCAGTTCTTC.

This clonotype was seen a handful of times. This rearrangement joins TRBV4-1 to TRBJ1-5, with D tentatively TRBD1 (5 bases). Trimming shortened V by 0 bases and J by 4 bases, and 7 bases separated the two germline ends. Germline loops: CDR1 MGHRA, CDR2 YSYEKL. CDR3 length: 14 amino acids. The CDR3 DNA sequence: TGCGCCAGCAGCCAAGATGGGGGAAATCAGCCCCAGCATTTT. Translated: CASSQDGGNQPQHF.

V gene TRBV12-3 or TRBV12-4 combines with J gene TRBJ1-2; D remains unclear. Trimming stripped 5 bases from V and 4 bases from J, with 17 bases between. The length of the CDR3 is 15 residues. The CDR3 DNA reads TGTGCCAGCAGTCCCACGACGGTAATGTTCTATGGCTACACCTTC. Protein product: CASSPTTVMFYGYTF.

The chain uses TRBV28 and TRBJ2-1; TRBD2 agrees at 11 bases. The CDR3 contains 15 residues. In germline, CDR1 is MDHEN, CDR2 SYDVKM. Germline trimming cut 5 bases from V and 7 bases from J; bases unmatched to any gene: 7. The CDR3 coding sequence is TGTGCCAGCAGTCCAACTAGCGGGAGTAGGAATGAGCAGTTCTTC. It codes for CASSPTSGSRNEQFF.